This is a list of T cell receptor beta chains from one sample in a study of T cells in Graves' hyperthyroidism and ophthalmopathy. TCRdb called the multiplex PCR reads again in MiXCR, with one record for every CDR3 protein. The repertoire has around 300,000 distinct CDR3 sequences, roughly 13% of them found once; the top ten carry under 30%. What was sequenced was blood. These TCRs come from a woman in her thirties with Graves' hyperthyroidism. CDR3s include the opening cysteine and the closing phenylalanine or tryptophan.

V	CDR3
TRBV9	CASSVSGYFLNEQFF
TRBV20-1	CSARVGGNSYNEQFF
TRBV25-1	CASSEFQRGGDNEQFF
TRBV9	CASSAPGLAYEQFF
TRBV28	CASSSGGGSTYEQYF
TRBV5-1	CASRTSENSHNEQFF
TRBV28	CASRVPGEVGYTF
TRBV19	CASSIVGLAAINEQFF
TRBV28	CASNLRQLGLAKQFF
TRBV20-1	CSARDRETSGSGADTQYF
TRBV13	CASSRTSGTDTQYF
TRBV5-5	CASSLGPIETQYF
TRBV4-3	CASSPGTRADTQYF
TRBV6-1	CASSKTPGLAGKNEQFF
TRBV29-1	CSVEPGMDTEAFF
TRBV2	CASSRGQTGYEAFF
TRBV6-2/TRBV6-3	CASSYSKQRQETQYF
TRBV20-1	CSALIVSEAFF
TRBV28	CASSLAGSPSYEQYF
TRBV6-1	CASSDIGTQYF
TRBV3-1	CASSQGLAGGPEYF
TRBV3-1	CASSQEQGLIYGYTF
TRBV27	CASSPSVGGLQETQYF
TRBV24-1	CATSETGGSYNEQFF
TRBV30	CAWSVNRQAASTF
TRBV19	CASCYRAGLNTEAFF
TRBV12-3/TRBV12-4	CASSLDGGVNTEAFF
TRBV29-1	CSVSGAYEQYF
TRBV5-1	CASSYNPGLVRGGELFF
TRBV7-2	CASSSQRQAAGGYTF
TRBV5-5	CASSPSSYNSPLHF
TRBV6-2/TRBV6-3	CASSYVSGQQNIQYF
TRBV6-1	CASTDAQSPYNEQFF
TRBV13	CASSLRKGTEAYEQYF
TRBV6-1	CASAHQFLPQHF
TRBV4-3	CASSQQAAGGVDTQYF
TRBV5-4	CASSLAASRDNEQFF
TRBV2	CASRATSGSYEQYF